The 5 T cell receptor beta chains given below trace back to one sample, sequenced in a study of Graves' ophthalmopathy and Graves' hyperthyroidism. Investigators amplified TCR beta CDR3 regions from RNA transcripts. RT-PCR in the first round used HTBI primers; a second-round multiplex PCR followed. TCRdb re-called the multiplex PCR reads with MiXCR, one entry per CDR3 protein. This table holds about 220,000 distinct CDR3 sequences, about 22% found once. Sequencing input: peripheral blood. The source of these receptors is a woman between 50 and 59 years old with Graves' ophthalmopathy.

The gene calls are TRBV7-2 and TRBJ2-5; a weak D match, TRBD2 (5 bases). The CDR3 runs 15 residues. CDR1 is SGHTA and CDR2 is FQGNSA in the germline V gene. Trimming pared 7 bases from V and 5 bases from J, leaving 20 bases between. CDR3 in amino acids: CASTPTEGRGETQYF. The CDR3 DNA reads TGTGCCAGCACTCCCACCGAGGGCCGTGGGGAGACCCAGTACTTC. The variable domain in full, with the rest retrieved from reference TRBV7-2 and TRBJ2-5, is GAGVSQSPSNKVTEKGKDVELRCDPISGHTALYWYRQSLGQGLEFLIYFQGNSAPDKSGLPSDRFSAERTGGSVSTLTIQRTQQEDSAVYLCASTPTEGRGETQYFGPGTRLLVL.

V and J are TRBV20-1 and TRBJ1-5; D may be TRBD1 (5 bases). The germline gives CDR1 DFQATT, CDR2 SNEGSKA (reference sequence). Deletions cut 6 bases from V and 2 bases from J, with 11 bases between. The CDR3 runs 13 residues. CDR3: CSAKTGGNQPQHF. The CDR3 nucleotides are TGCAGTGCCAAAACGGGGGGCAATCAGCCCCAGCATTTT.

The chain employs TRBV6-4 and TRBJ2-7, with 8 bases identical to TRBD1. The CDR3 sequence is 15 residues long. CDR1 and CDR2 (germline): MRHNA, SNTAGT. Losses at the gene ends were 4 bases for V and 2 bases for J; bases not matched to a gene: 7. Here the CDR3 reads CASSVPPGQAYEQYF. In DNA form, the CDR3 reads TGTGCCAGCAGTGTCCCACCGGGACAGGCCTACGAGCAGTACTTC.

This clonotype was observed at least ten times. The rearrangement links TRBV6-5 to TRBJ1-1, with 7 bases fitting TRBD1. The germline V gene has CDR1 MNHEY and CDR2 SVGAGI. V shed 4 bases, J shed 4 bases, and the junction held 6 bases outside the gene matches. The CDR3 extends over 14 amino acids. CDR3 nucleotides: TGTGCCAGCAGTTGGGATCACAGGGGCACTGAAGCTTTCTTT. Protein sequence: CASSWDHRGTEAFF.

A few counts support this clonotype. This sequence joins TRBV27 and TRBJ1-1; D gene ambiguous. CDR1 is MNHEY, CDR2 SMNVEV, per germline (reference sequence). Between the trimmed V and J ends, which lost 5 bases and 0 bases, there was a span of 7 bases. The CDR3 runs 13 residues. The CDR3 is CASSPAVNTEAFF. The CDR3 nucleotides read TGTGCCAGCAGTCCCGCGGTGAACACTGAAGCTTTCTTT.